The present TCR beta chain was sequenced within a study of blood T cell repertoires in COVID-19. Study at large: T cells, B-cell-depleted T cells, or PBMCs supplied cDNA or gDNA.

Data came from immunoSEQ multiplex PCR; TCRdb stores just in-frame clones and leaves some out. This sample has fewer than 90,000 clones, with about 89% found just once. This CDR3 has 17 residues. The V end was cut by 1 base, the J end by 0 bases, with 10 bases between. Per the germline V gene, CDR1 is MGHRA and CDR2 is YSYEKL. The chain joins TRBV4-1 to TRBJ2-6, with D possibly matching TRBD1 (6 bases). Sample: peripheral blood. The source is a man in his forties or fifties with active or convalescent COVID-19. The CDR3 region is CASSQATGNSGANVLTF. The CDR3 bases are TGCGCCAGCAGCCAAGCAACAGGGAACTCTGGGGCCAACGTCCTGACTTTC.